This TCR beta chain came from a study of T cell repertoires in cytomegalovirus infection. Whole-study findings and limits: Totalled public TCR beta family frequency picked out people who carried CMV plus the relevant HLA.

This clonotype was counted at least ten times. Its cognate antigen is unknown. Via MiXCR, TCRdb re-called the reads, giving one row per CDR3 protein. The table records approximately 750,000 distinct CDR3 sequences, 35% of them present only once. V lost 0 bases to trimming and J lost 6 bases; unmatched junction nucleotides: 2. CDR3 length: 14 amino acids. The germline CDR1 and CDR2 sequences are SGHTA and FQGNSA. The J gene is TRBJ1-1, the V gene TRBV7-2; 9 bases are shared with TRBD1. Sequencing used PBMCs. This clonotype originated in a human donor in good health (CMV status not recorded). Some clones in this sample may be carry-over from other donors' samples. The chain's CDR3 is CASSLAGQGPEAFF. Here the CDR3 DNA reads TGTGCCAGCAGCTTAGCGGGACAGGGACCTGAAGCTTTCTTT.